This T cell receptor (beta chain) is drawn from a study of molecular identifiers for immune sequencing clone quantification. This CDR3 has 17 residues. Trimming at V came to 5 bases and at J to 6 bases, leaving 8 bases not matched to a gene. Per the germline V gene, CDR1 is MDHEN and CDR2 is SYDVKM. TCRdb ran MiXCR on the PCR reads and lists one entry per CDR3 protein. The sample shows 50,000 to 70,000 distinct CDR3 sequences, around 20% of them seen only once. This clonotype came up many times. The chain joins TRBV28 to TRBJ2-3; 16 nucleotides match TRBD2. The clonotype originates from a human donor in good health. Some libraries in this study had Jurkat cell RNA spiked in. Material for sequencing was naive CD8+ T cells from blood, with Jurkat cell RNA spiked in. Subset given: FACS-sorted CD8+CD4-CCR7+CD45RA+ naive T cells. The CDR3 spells CASSVTPGLAGGDTQYF. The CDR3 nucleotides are TGTGCCAGCAGTGTAACGCCGGGACTAGCGGGAGGGGATACGCAGTATTTT. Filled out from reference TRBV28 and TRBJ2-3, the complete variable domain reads DVKVTQSSRYLVKRTGEKVFLECVQDMDHENMFWYRQDPGLGLRLIYFSYDVKMKEKGDIPEGYSVSREKKERFSLILESASTNQTSMYLCASSVTPGLAGGDTQYFGPGTRLTVL.